This TCR beta chain emerged from a study of T-cell reconstitution after alpha-beta-depleted transplantation in children. Germline lookup yields CDR1 SGHVS and CDR2 FQNEAQ. This CDR3 is built from 16 residues. V gave up 5 bases and J gave up 9 bases; unmatched junction bases: 13. Ten or more counts support this clonotype. The authors prepared the TCRbeta library with unique molecular identifiers. MiXCR, applied by TCRdb to the PCR reads, yields one record per CDR3 protein. The table has about 260,000 distinct CDR3 sequences, around a tenth seen once. The chain uses TRBV7-8 and TRBJ2-1; 10 bases line up with TRBD2. The source of this sequence is a male patient between 2 and 9 years old who had a stem cell transplant for chronic granulomatous disease, so the T cells may come from the graft donor. The material sequenced was peripheral blood, taken 180 days after TCRalphabeta/CD19-depleted stem cell transplant. The CDR3 spells CASSPHGLAGEGEQFF. Here the CDR3 DNA reads TGTGCCAGCAGCCCCCACGGGCTAGCGGGGGAAGGTGAGCAGTTCTTC.